The T cell receptor (beta chain) under discussion was sequenced for a study of radiotherapy plus CTLA-4 blockade in lung cancer. In the study overall: Objective response rate was around 20%; disease control rate, around 30%. Study-level results: It was early blood T cell clone dynamics, with interferon-beta, that reportedly best predicted response. There was expansion of tumor-derived TCR clones in blood after radiotherapy plus ipilimumab.

This clone was recorded once. Its antigen is unidentified. V shed 4 bases, J shed 0 bases, and the junction held 2 bases outside the gene matches. This CDR3 has 17 residues. Germline CDR1 reads SGDLS; CDR2 reads YYNGEE. Produced via immunoSEQ multiplex PCR; TCRdb's table is partial and in-frame only. Among approximately 28,000 clones listed, about 75% were seen once. The receptor was isolated from a human donor with non-small cell lung cancer that progressed on radiotherapy plus ipilimumab. The chain combines TRBV9 with TRBJ2-1; 15 bases agree with TRBD2. The specimen comprised peripheral blood, sampled from a patient treated with radiotherapy plus ipilimumab. This CDR3 reads CASSPGLAGGSYNEQFF. As DNA, the CDR3 is TGTGCCAGCAGCCCGGGACTAGCGGGAGGCTCCTACAATGAGCAGTTCTTC. The whole variable domain, remainder taken from reference TRBV9 and TRBJ2-1, is DSGVTQTPKHLITATGQRVTLRCSPRSGDLSVYWYQQSLDQGLQFLIQYYNGEERAKGNILERFSAQQFPDLHSELNLSSLELGDSALYFCASSPGLAGGSYNEQFFGPGTRLTVL.